These 22 T cell receptor beta chains share one sample of origin, sequenced in a study of cytomegalovirus exposure and HLA in healthy donors. The study ran its PCR with 60 Vbeta and 13 Jbeta primers. The data were produced by immunoSEQ multiplex PCR, yet TCRdb's version contains in-frame clones alone and is incomplete. The sample includes under 200,000 clones, around 79% of them seen just once. The specimen sequenced was PBMCs. These receptors were obtained from a man aged 45 to 65 in good health and CMV-seropositive.

The V gene is TRBV7-2, the J gene TRBJ2-3; the D gene is possibly TRBD2 (6 bases). The CDR3 runs 13 residues. Germline V lookup: CDR1 SGHTA, CDR2 FQGNSA. The V and J ends lost 3 bases and 5 bases respectively, with 9 bases between them. CDR3 DNA: TGTGCCAGCAGCTTCGGGGGAAGAGATACGCAGTATTTT. Its protein product is CASSFGGRDTQYF.

The CDR3 DNA is TGTGCCAGCTCACCTGACAGGGACATTCAGTACTTC. Encoded protein: CASSPDRDIQYF. The chain has TRBV18 and TRBJ2-4, with 7 bases lining up with TRBD1. V shed 3 bases and J 8 bases; nucleotides not matched to a gene: 1. CDR1 is KGHSH, CDR2 LQKENI, per germline. The CDR3 contains 12 residues.

The CDR3 DNA reads as TGCACCAGCAGCCAAGATGTAGGGGATAACTATAATTCACCCCTCCACTTT. Translation: CTSSQDVGDNYNSPLHF. J is TRBJ1-6 and V is TRBV1; the table's D call TRBD1 went unverified against the DNA. TRBV1 is a recognized pseudogene. CDR3 length equals 17 residues.

Points on this clone: Germline and junction disagree at one end, which may indicate a read error. The chain links TRBV28 to TRBJ1-5, with D perhaps TRBD1 (6 bases). This CDR3 is built from 14 residues. CDR1 and CDR2 from the germline V gene are MDHEN and SYDVKM. The CDR3 coding sequence is TGTGCCAGCAATTTACAGGGCGGCAATCAGCCCCAGCATTTT. As protein: CASNLQGGNQPQHF.

This chain joins TRBV7-2 and TRBJ2-3; D is uncertain. Germline CDR1 SGHTA, CDR2 FQGNSA. This CDR3 region has 15 residues. V was pared by 1 base and J by 0 bases, with 8 bases between. CDR3 bases: TGTGCCAGCAGCTTAGATGGCAGTAGCACAGATACGCAGTATTTT. Amino acid sequence: CASSLDGSSTDTQYF. The whole variable domain, filled in from reference TRBV7-2 and TRBJ2-3, reads GAGVSQSPSNKVTEKGKDVELRCDPISGHTALYWYRQSLGQGLEFLIYFQGNSAPDKSGLPSDRFSAERTGGSVSTLTIQRTQQEDSAVYLCASSLDGSSTDTQYFGPGTRLTVL.

V usage is TRBV29-1 and J usage is TRBJ1-1; D not resolved. The CDR3 covers 12 residues. Germline assignment: CDR1 SQVTM and CDR2 ANQGSEA. V lost 1 base to trimming and J lost 2 bases, with 5 bases between them. CDR3 region: CSVEGLNTEAFF. CDR3 coding DNA: TGCAGCGTTGAAGGCCTAAACACTGAAGCTTTCTTT.

The DNA of the CDR3 is TGTGCCAGCAGCTTGGTGTTTGGAGGAGTGAATGAGCAGTTCTTC. This translates into CASSLVFGGVNEQFF. This chain joins TRBV5-5 and TRBJ2-1; maybe TRBD2 (5 bases). V gave up 0 bases and J gave up 7 bases, with 14 bases separating them. This CDR3 has 15 residues. Germline lookup yields CDR1 SGHKS and CDR2 YYEKEE (reference sequence).

The J gene is TRBJ2-3, the V gene TRBV7-9, with 10 nucleotides matching TRBD2. V shed 5 bases, J shed 3 bases, and the junction held 17 bases outside the gene matches. The CDR3 loop spans 19 amino acids. Germline V gene sequence: CDR1 SEHNR, CDR2 FQNEAQ (reference sequence). The CDR3, as DNA: TGTGCCAGCAGCATTGGGTCTAGCGGGGGCTTAAGGAGTACAGATACGCAGTATTTT. Its translation: CASSIGSSGGLRSTDTQYF.

This chain's CDR3 is CASSSAGGEDTEAFF. The CDR3 coding sequence is TGTGCCAGCAGTTCGGCAGGGGGCGAAGATACTGAAGCTTTCTTT. V gene TRBV27 combines with J gene TRBJ1-1; 8 bases fit TRBD1. The length of the CDR3 is 15 residues. Germline CDR1 is MNHEY and CDR2 is SMNVEV (reference sequence). V was clipped by 4 bases and J by 5 bases; unmatched bases: 9.

The rearrangement links TRBV7-2 to TRBJ1-5, with D unresolved. The CDR3 sequence is 16 residues long. V gave up 3 bases and J gave up 0 bases, with 12 bases separating them. Germline V gene data show CDR1 as SGHTA and CDR2 as FQGNSA. The CDR3 loop reads CASSFVGSYSNQPQHF. The DNA of the CDR3 is TGTGCCAGCAGCTTCGTGGGCAGCTATAGCAATCAGCCCCAGCATTTT.

The chain couples TRBV11-2 to TRBJ2-1, with 9 bases fitting TRBD2. V lost 1 base to trimming and J lost 4 bases; unmatched junction nucleotides: 5. Germline CDR1 reads SGHAT; CDR2 reads FQNNGV. The CDR3 covers 16 residues. The DNA of the CDR3 is TGTGCCAGCAGCTTAGCTAGCGGGGTAGTATACAATGAGCAGTTCTTC. Translation gives CASSLASGVVYNEQFF.

The chain joins TRBV6-1 to TRBJ1-1; D unresolved. Germline V CDR1 and CDR2: MNHNS, SASEGT. Trimming pared 6 bases from V and 7 bases from J, leaving 9 bases between. CDR3 size: 11 residues. The CDR3, as DNA: TGTGCCAGCAGGGACTCCATTGAAGCTTTCTTT. Encoded protein: CASRDSIEAFF.

This chain joins TRBV27 and TRBJ2-2; unclear D gene. The CDR3 runs 16 residues. The V and J ends lost 5 bases and 2 bases respectively, with 15 bases between them. Germline V gene lookup returns CDR1 MNHEY and CDR2 SMNVEV (reference sequence). As DNA, the CDR3 is TGTGCCAGCAGTCCGACACCGATGATTAACACCGGGGAGCTGTTTTTT. Amino acids: CASSPTPMINTGELFF.

This chain connects TRBV5-4 to TRBJ2-1; D uncertain. Trimming cost V 0 bases and J 6 bases, with 10 bases left between them. CDR1 is SGHNT and CDR2 is YYREEE in the germline V gene (reference sequence). The CDR3 is made up of 14 amino acids. The CDR3, as DNA: TGTGCCAGCAGCTTGGAATTGGAGAGCAATGAGCAGTTCTTC. Its protein is CASSLELESNEQFF.

This clone was seen a handful of times. The chain has TRBV19 and TRBJ2-1, with a weak D call TRBD1 (7 bases). V lost 7 bases, J lost 8 bases, and 21 bases lay in between. Per germline, CDR1 LNHDA and CDR2 SQIVND (reference sequence). The CDR3 runs 15 residues. CDR3 DNA sequence: TGTGCCAGTACCGGGGGACAGATCAAGGGCTATGAGCAGTTCTTC. Translated, it gives CASTGGQIKGYEQFF. The full variable domain, with the rest looked up from reference TRBV19 and TRBJ2-1, is DGGITQSPKYLFRKEGQNVTLSCEQNLNHDAMYWYRQDPGQGLRLIYYSQIVNDFQKGDIAEGYSVSREKKESFPLTVTSAQKNPTAFYLCASTGGQIKGYEQFFGPGTRLTVL.

The V gene is TRBV2, the J gene TRBJ1-1; TRBD1 might be the D (6 bases). Germline V gene data show CDR1 as SNHLY and CDR2 as FYNNEI. The CDR3 covers 14 residues. The V end was cut by 3 bases, the J end by 2 bases, with 10 bases between. Here the CDR3 reads CASSEGRGNTEAFF. As DNA, the CDR3 is TGTGCCAGCAGTGAGGGCAGGGGCAACACTGAAGCTTTCTTT.

This clone was picked up a small number of times. This chain's CDR3 is CASSSWGQGWALNYGYTF. CDR3 sequence (DNA): TGTGCCAGCAGCTCGTGGGGACAGGGGTGGGCCCTTAACTATGGCTACACCTTC. The chain combines TRBV5-8 with TRBJ1-2; 10 nucleotides agree with TRBD1. Germline V gives CDR1 SGHTS, CDR2 YDEGEE. J was trimmed by 1 base and V by 3 bases; bases with no gene match: 12. The CDR3 runs to 18 residues.

The rearrangement joins TRBV5-4 to TRBJ2-2; D is uncertain. Between the trimmed V and J ends, which lost 4 bases and 2 bases, there was a span of 3 bases. This CDR3 has 12 residues. The germline CDR1 and CDR2 sequences are SGHNT and YYREEE (reference sequence). The CDR3 DNA sequence: TGTGCCAGCAGCCATAACACCGGGGAGCTGTTTTTT. Its translation: CASSHNTGELFF.

The chain employs TRBV5-5 and TRBJ2-2; 7 bases line up with TRBD1. The CDR3 is 15 amino acids. Germline values: CDR1 SGHKS, CDR2 YYEKEE (reference sequence). The junction had 10 bases not matched to a gene; V was cut back by 5 bases and J by 6 bases. The CDR3 DNA sequence: TGTGCCAGCAGTCCTCCGGGGCAGGGGGCCGGGGAGCTGTTTTTT. Protein product: CASSPPGQGAGELFF.

The genes are TRBV11-2 and TRBJ1-2; D gene unclear. CDR1 is SGHAT, CDR2 FQNNGV, per germline. This CDR3 comprises 14 residues. V was cut by 0 bases and J by 1 base, with 6 bases left in between. CDR3: CASSLDQNNYGYTF. The CDR3 DNA sequence: TGTGCCAGCAGCTTAGATCAGAATAACTATGGCTACACCTTC. Using reference TRBV11-2 and TRBJ1-2 for the parts outside the CDR3, the full variable domain is EAGVAQSPRYKIIEKRQSVAFWCNPISGHATLYWYQQILGQGPKLLIQFQNNGVVDDSQLPKDRFSAERLKGVDSTLKIQPAKLEDSAVYLCASSLDQNNYGYTFGSGTRLTVV.

V gene TRBV30 combines with J gene TRBJ1-2; D call uncertain. The V gene lost 5 bases and the J gene lost 2 bases, with 15 bases spanning the gap. CDR1 GTSNPN and CDR2 SVGIG come from the germline V gene (reference sequence). The CDR3 runs to 14 residues. This CDR3 is CAWFGDRGNYGYTF. The CDR3 bases are TGTGCCTGGTTCGGAGACCGAGGGAACTATGGCTACACCTTC.

This chain joins TRBV6-5 and TRBJ1-2; D is unclear. From germline, CDR1 is MNHEY and CDR2 SVGAGI. The CDR3 totals 13 residues. Trimming took off 5 bases at V and 3 bases at J, with 10 bases between the two ends. Here the CDR3 DNA reads TGTGCCAGCAGTCGAAGACGGGACTATGGCTACACCTTC. This sequence encodes CASSRRRDYGYTF.